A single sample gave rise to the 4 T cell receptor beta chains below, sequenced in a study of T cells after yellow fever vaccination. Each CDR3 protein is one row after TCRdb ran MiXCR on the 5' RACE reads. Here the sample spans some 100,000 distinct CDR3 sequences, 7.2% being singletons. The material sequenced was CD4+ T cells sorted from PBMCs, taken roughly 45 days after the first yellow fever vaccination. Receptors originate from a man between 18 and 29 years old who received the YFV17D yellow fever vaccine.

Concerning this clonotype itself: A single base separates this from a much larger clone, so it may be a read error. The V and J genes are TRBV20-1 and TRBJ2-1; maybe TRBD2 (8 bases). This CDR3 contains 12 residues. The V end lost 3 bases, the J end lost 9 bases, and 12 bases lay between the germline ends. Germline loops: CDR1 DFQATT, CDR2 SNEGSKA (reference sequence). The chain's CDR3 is CSASSGDSEQFF. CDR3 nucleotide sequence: TGCAGTGCTAGTAGCGGGGACAGTGAGCAGTTCTTC.

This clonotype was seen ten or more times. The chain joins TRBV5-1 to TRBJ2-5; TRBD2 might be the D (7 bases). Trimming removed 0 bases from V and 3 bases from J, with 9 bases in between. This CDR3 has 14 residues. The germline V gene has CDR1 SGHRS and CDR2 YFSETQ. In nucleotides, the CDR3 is TGCGCCAGCAGCTTGGGGGGGGGCGAAGAGACCCAGTACTTC. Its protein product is CASSLGGGEETQYF.

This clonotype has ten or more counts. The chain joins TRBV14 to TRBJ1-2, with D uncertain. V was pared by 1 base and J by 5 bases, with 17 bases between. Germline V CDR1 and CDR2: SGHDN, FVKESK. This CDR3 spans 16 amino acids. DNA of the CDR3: TGTGCCAGCAGCCAAGTCCCGGAGGTCCCCCCGTATGGCTACACCTTC. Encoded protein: CASSQVPEVPPYGYTF.

CDR3 region: CASKREVYGYTF. In nucleotides, the CDR3 is TGTGCCAGCAAAAGGGAAGTCTATGGCTACACCTTC. V usage is TRBV2 and J usage is TRBJ1-2, with D hard to call. Germline lookup yields CDR1 SNHLY and CDR2 FYNNEI. V lost 7 bases, J lost 4 bases, and 10 bases lay in between. The CDR3 loop spans 12 amino acids.